This entry lists 23 T cell receptor beta chains sequenced from one sample in a study of blood T cell repertoires in COVID-19. Libraries were prepared by immunoSEQ multiplex PCR; TCRdb keeps only in-frame clonotypes and omits some of them. Among about 170,000 clones listed, around 82% were seen once. The sequenced sample consisted of peripheral blood. The receptors here all came from a woman older than 75 with active or convalescent COVID-19.

This sequence joins TRBV30 and TRBJ1-1, with 10 bases fitting TRBD1. The V segment lost 3 bases and the J segment 6 bases; nucleotides outside the gene matches: 4. The V gene's germline CDR1 is GTSNPN and CDR2 SVGIG (reference sequence). The CDR3 covers 13 residues. The CDR3 is CAWRGQGSSEAFF. The CDR3 region has the DNA TGTGCCTGGAGGGGACAGGGGTCCTCTGAAGCTTTCTTT.

The chain is built from TRBV7-9 and TRBJ2-3; 11 bases align to TRBD2. The ends lost 10 bases at V and 2 bases at J; junction bases unmatched: 11. There are 16 residues in the CDR3. Germline V lookup: CDR1 SEHNR, CDR2 FQNEAQ (reference sequence). This chain's CDR3 is CATPGLAELNTDTQYF. The CDR3 DNA is TGTGCCACCCCGGGACTAGCGGAACTAAACACAGATACGCAGTATTTT.

The V gene is TRBV25-1, the J gene TRBJ2-5; perhaps TRBD2 as D (5 bases). Between the trimmed V and J ends, which lost 3 bases and 2 bases, there was a span of 10 bases. The V gene's germline CDR1 is MGHDK and CDR2 SYGVNS. The CDR3 has 14 amino acids. The CDR3 sequence is CASSDMGVQETQYF. The CDR3 nucleotides read TGTGCCAGCAGTGATATGGGAGTACAAGAGACCCAGTACTTC.

The chain is built from TRBV7-2 and TRBJ1-5; the match to TRBD1 covers 7 bases. CDR3 length equals 16 residues. J gave up 2 bases and V 3 bases, and 7 bases lay outside the gene matches. CDR1 and CDR2 from the germline V gene are SGHTA and FQGNSA. This CDR3 reads CASSLEGASGNQPQHF. DNA of the CDR3: TGTGCCAGCAGCTTGGAGGGGGCGTCTGGCAATCAGCCCCAGCATTTT. The whole variable domain, filled in from reference TRBV7-2 and TRBJ1-5, reads GAGVSQSPSNKVTEKGKDVELRCDPISGHTALYWYRQSLGQGLEFLIYFQGNSAPDKSGLPSDRFSAERTGGSVSTLTIQRTQQEDSAVYLCASSLEGASGNQPQHFGDGTRLSIL.

The chain combines TRBV5-6 with TRBJ2-3; D is unclear. The V and J ends lost 3 bases and 3 bases respectively, with 8 bases between them. Germline CDR1 is SGHDT and CDR2 is YYEEEE. CDR3 length: 13 residues. The CDR3 region has the DNA TGTGCCAGCAGCTCGACTCGGACAGATACGCAGTATTTT. This encodes CASSSTRTDTQYF.

This clone was counted only a few times. The rearrangement uses TRBV3-1 (or the pseudogene TRBV3-2) and TRBJ1-5; D gene unclear. V was shortened by 1 base and J by 8 bases, with 9 bases between the two germline ends. Germline V gene data show CDR1 as LGHDT and CDR2 as YNNKEL (reference sequence). This CDR3 contains 13 residues. As DNA, the CDR3 is TGTGCCAGCAGCCAAGGCACGCGGGAGCCCCAGCATTTT. This codes for CASSQGTREPQHF.

J is TRBJ2-1 and V is TRBV7-3; TRBD2 agrees at 7 bases. Per germline, CDR1 SGHTA and CDR2 FQGTGA. The CDR3 is 15 amino acids. V was pared by 0 bases and J by 3 bases, with 2 bases of the junction left unmatched. The CDR3: CASSLTGDYYNEQFF. In nucleotides, the CDR3 is TGTGCCAGCAGCTTAACAGGGGACTACTACAATGAGCAGTTCTTC.

The rearrangement links TRBV6-5 to TRBJ1-5; 10 nucleotides agree with TRBD1. Germline assignment: CDR1 MNHEY and CDR2 SVGAGI. The CDR3 covers 13 residues. CDR3 sequence (DNA): TGTGCGACGGACAGGGGGATGACTCAGCCCCAGCATTTT. Protein: CATDRGMTQPQHF.

The J gene is TRBJ1-2, the V gene TRBV28; D remains unclear. In germline, CDR1 is MDHEN, CDR2 SYDVKM. V was trimmed by 5 bases and J by 2 bases, leaving 15 bases between them. This CDR3 is 15 amino acids long. The CDR3 loop is CASSPRTVPNYGYTF. The CDR3 DNA is TGTGCCAGCAGTCCAAGGACTGTCCCAAACTATGGCTACACCTTC.

The sample holds a few counts of this clone. J is TRBJ1-3 and V is TRBV9; D may be TRBD1 (6 bases). V was clipped by 2 bases and J by 2 bases, with 11 bases between them. This CDR3 comprises 15 residues. CDR1 and CDR2 (germline): SGDLS, YYNGEE. The CDR3 DNA is TGTGCCAGCAGCGTCGGGGGGCGAACTGGAAACACCATATATTTT. It specifies CASSVGGRTGNTIYF. Combining the CDR3 with reference TRBV9 and TRBJ1-3 gives the whole variable domain DSGVTQTPKHLITATGQRVTLRCSPRSGDLSVYWYQQSLDQGLQFLIQYYNGEERAKGNILERFSAQQFPDLHSELNLSSLELGDSALYFCASSVGGRTGNTIYFGEGSWLTVV.

The DNA of the CDR3 is TGCAGCGTTGAAGAAGGGGGCGCGGCTGGCTACACCTTC. This encodes CSVEEGGAAGYTF. This chain uses TRBV29-1 with TRBJ1-2; TRBD1 aligns across 7 bases. CDR3 length equals 13 residues. With 0 bases clipped from V and 7 bases from J, the junction kept 5 bases outside the gene matches. Germline CDR1 reads SQVTM; CDR2 reads ANQGSEA.

The rearrangement links TRBV2 to TRBJ1-5; D might be TRBD1 (6 bases). CDR1 and CDR2 from the germline V gene are SNHLY and FYNNEI. Trimming took 6 bases from V and 3 from J, leaving 9 bases between them. This CDR3 has 13 residues. The CDR3 region has the DNA TGTGCCAGCAGCGGGGACATCAATCAGCCCCAGCATTTT. This sequence encodes CASSGDINQPQHF.

This rearrangement joins TRBV9 to TRBJ2-7; TRBD1 agrees at 10 bases. The V gene's germline CDR1 is SGDLS and CDR2 YYNGEE. The V and J ends lost 1 base and 4 bases, in that order; junction bases with no gene match: 8. The CDR3 has 16 amino acids. The CDR3 DNA is TGTGCCAGCAGCGTACGAGGGGACAGGGGAGTTTACGAGCAGTACTTC. The encoded protein is CASSVRGDRGVYEQYF.

Only one count was recorded for this clone. The chain couples TRBV7-9 to TRBJ2-3, with D unclear. Trimming cost V 3 bases and J 14 bases, with 24 bases left between them. Germline V gives CDR1 SEHNR, CDR2 FQNEAQ (reference sequence). The CDR3 is 15 residues long. For the CDR3, the DNA is TGTGCCAGCAGCTTCCTTACCGGTTCAGTAGGTGAGGTGTATTTT. It codes for CASSFLTGSVGEVYF.

The chain is built from TRBV12-3 or TRBV12-4 and TRBJ2-1, with TRBD1 matching 7 bases. This CDR3 region has 13 residues. Trimming removed 4 bases from V and 7 bases from J; junction bases left unmatched: 4. The CDR3 sequence is CASSSQGVNEQFF. The CDR3 bases are TGTGCCAGCAGTTCGCAGGGGGTAAATGAGCAGTTCTTC.

CDR3 nucleotides: TGCGCCAGCAGTTTGACAGCTAATAATTCACCCCTCCACTTT. This codes for CASSLTANNSPLHF. The rearrangement uses TRBV5-1 and TRBJ1-6; possibly TRBD1 for D (5 bases). Germline V gene sequence: CDR1 SGHRS, CDR2 YFSETQ. Deletions cut 5 bases from V and 5 bases from J, with 11 bases between. This CDR3 contains 14 residues.

The CDR3 DNA reads as TGTGCCAGCAGTCCTAGCGGGAGCGAACCAGATACGCAGTATTTT. The encoded protein is CASSPSGSEPDTQYF. The chain employs TRBV28 and TRBJ2-3; 10 bases line up with TRBD2. The V and J ends lost 5 bases and 4 bases, in that order; junction bases with no gene match: 6. The germline CDR1 and CDR2 sequences are MDHEN and SYDVKM. CDR3 length equals 15 residues.

The chain employs TRBV25-1 and TRBJ1-1; D may be TRBD1 (6 bases). Per the germline V gene, CDR1 is MGHDK and CDR2 is SYGVNS. The CDR3 is made up of 13 amino acids. Trimming shortened V by 5 bases and J by 2 bases, and 9 bases separated the two germline ends. The CDR3 region has the DNA TGTGCCAGCAGTTGGGGGGGCAACACTGAAGCTTTCTTT. Translated, it gives CASSWGGNTEAFF.

This clone appeared many times. The V gene is TRBV6-5, the J gene TRBJ2-2; 9 nucleotides line up with TRBD2. The CDR3 extends over 14 amino acids. The J segment lost 5 bases and the V segment lost 10 bases, leaving 8 bases of the junction unmatched. Germline V lookup: CDR1 MNHEY, CDR2 SVGAGI. The CDR3 protein is CATQDAGGTGELFF. CDR3 nucleotide sequence: TGTGCCACCCAGGATGCGGGAGGGACCGGGGAGCTGTTTTTT.

This chain links TRBV28 with TRBJ1-5, with 10 bases matching TRBD1. The germline V gene encodes CDR1 MDHEN and CDR2 SYDVKM. V dropped 6 bases and J dropped 4; count of bases not matched to a gene: 6. The CDR3 is made up of 15 amino acids. CDR3 residues: CASSPGTGVNQPQHF. DNA for the CDR3: TGTGCCAGCAGCCCCGGGACAGGGGTTAATCAGCCCCAGCATTTT.

In its sample, this clone ranks as medium-sized (0.01 to 0.1%). The gene calls are TRBV6-5 and TRBJ2-1, with 14 bases fitting TRBD2. Germline V gives CDR1 MNHEY, CDR2 SVGAGI. V shed 2 bases and J 9 bases; nucleotides not matched to a gene: 6. The CDR3 runs 16 residues. The CDR3 protein is CASSYGTSGSGGEQFF. DNA for the CDR3: TGTGCCAGCAGTTACGGGACTAGCGGGAGTGGGGGTGAGCAGTTCTTC.

This chain connects TRBV28 to TRBJ2-1, with 10 bases that match TRBD2. Germline V CDR1 and CDR2: MDHEN, SYDVKM. Unmatched junction bases numbered 7, after V lost 5 bases and J lost 0 bases. CDR3 length: 17 amino acids. As DNA, the CDR3 is TGTGCCAGCAGTGGGCTACTAGCGGGAAGCTCCTACAATGAGCAGTTCTTC. Encoded protein: CASSGLLAGSSYNEQFF.

This clone occurred a few times. V gene TRBV18 combines with J gene TRBJ1-4, with 8 nucleotides matching TRBD1. The CDR3 contains 14 residues. The junction had 7 bases not matched to a gene; V was cut back by 6 bases and J by 7 bases. The germline CDR1 and CDR2 sequences are KGHSH and LQKENI. The CDR3 spells CASSKRQGSEKLFF. Here the CDR3 DNA reads TGTGCCAGCTCCAAGCGACAGGGGAGTGAAAAACTGTTTTTT.